This T cell receptor beta chain was sequenced in a study of cytomegalovirus exposure and HLA in healthy donors. Overall study context: In an early release, HLA-typed donors contributed 80 million to 95 million unique TCR sequences. Points from the study as a whole: A link between a missense DCLRE1C variant and TCR beta V- and J-gene trimming emerged from a later analysis.

About this clone: Its cognate antigen is unknown.

Donors were ostensibly healthy at sampling, although undocumented immune exposures were probable. Both 60 Vbeta primers and 13 Jbeta primers went into the PCR. In the authors' methods: The count from a later analysis was about 80 million unique TCR beta chains, around 10 million of them shared. The data were produced by immunoSEQ multiplex PCR, yet TCRdb's version contains in-frame clones alone and is incomplete. The V and J calls and clone size come from that table; D and trimming were worked out from the DNA. This sample contains more than 45,000 clones. Germline V gene sequence: CDR1 LNHDA, CDR2 SQIVND (reference sequence). Trimming shortened V by 2 bases and J by 2 bases, and 22 bases separated the two germline ends. This CDR3 comprises 18 residues.

This receptor was identified in a woman aged 35 to 49 in good health and CMV-seronegative. Sequenced input: PBMCs. V gene TRBV19 combines with J gene TRBJ2-7; TRBD1 is a possible D gene (6 bases). CDR3 residues: CASSISLSGVGGAYEQYF. The CDR3 DNA is TGTGCCAGTAGTATATCCCTCTCAGGGGTCGGCGGCGCCTACGAGCAGTACTTC.